Listed here are 11 T cell receptor beta chains from one sample, sequenced in a study of blood T cells in healthy people across ages. For the second PCR, which ran for about 6 to 11 cycles, a sample-barcoded 5' primer and a J-beta primer mix were used. TCRdb analysed the 5' RACE reads with MiXCR anew, one entry per CDR3 protein. The table lists 630,000 or so distinct CDR3 sequences, 32% of them singletons, with approximately 15% in the top ten. Sequencing used blood. The receptor source for this set is a woman at least 80 years old in good health.

This clonotype was seen ten or more times. The chain uses TRBV7-2 and TRBJ1-5; no clear D gene. Trimming pared 2 bases from V and 6 bases from J, leaving 8 bases between. The CDR3 sequence is 13 residues long. CDR1 and CDR2 from the germline V gene are SGHTA and FQGNSA. In DNA, the CDR3 is TGTGCCAGCAGCTTATCATGGGGTCAGCCCCAGCATTTT. Amino acids: CASSLSWGQPQHF.

There are a few counts of this clonotype. The V and J genes are TRBV5-1 and TRBJ1-1, with TRBD1 matching 9 bases. V lost 4 bases, J lost 5 bases, and 6 bases stayed unmatched. CDR3 length equals 14 residues. Germline V gene sequence: CDR1 SGHRS, CDR2 YFSETQ. The CDR3 DNA reads as TGCGCCAGCAGCATACAGGGGGCGGGGACTGAAGCTTTCTTT. It encodes CASSIQGAGTEAFF. Full variable domain (remainder filled in from reference TRBV5-1 and TRBJ1-1): KAGVTQTPRYLIKTRGQQVTLSCSPISGHRSVSWYQQTPGQGLQFLFEYFSETQRNKGNFPGRFSGRQFSNSRSEMNVSTLELGDSALYLCASSIQGAGTEAFFGQGTRLTVV.

This clonotype was seen a handful of times. An end of the junction does not agree with germline; a read error may underlie this. The rearrangement joins TRBV12-3 or TRBV12-4 to TRBJ2-6; TRBD1 agrees at 7 bases. This CDR3 has 18 residues. The CDR3, as DNA: TGTGCCAGCAGTTCGGACAGGTCGATGAGCTCTGGGGCCAACGTCCGGACTTTC. This sequence encodes CASSSDRSMSSGANVRTF.

The chain employs TRBV19 and TRBJ1-2; the D gene is possibly TRBD1 (6 bases). Germline CDR1 and CDR2: LNHDA and SQIVND (reference sequence). The length of the CDR3 is 12 residues. Trimming stripped 3 bases from V and 7 bases from J, with 9 bases between. The CDR3 DNA follows: TGTGCCAGTAGTATGGTGGGGGCTGGCTACACCTTC. Its translation: CASSMVGAGYTF.

The genes are TRBV20-1 and TRBJ2-3, with unresolved D. Germline V gene data show CDR1 as DFQATT and CDR2 as SNEGSKA (reference sequence). The CDR3 covers 12 residues. V was cut by 2 bases and J by 0 bases, with 3 bases left in between. The CDR3 loop is CSARKSTDTQYF. CDR3 sequence (DNA): TGCAGTGCTAGAAAGAGCACAGATACGCAGTATTTT.

This clonotype has more than one count but fewer than ten. V is TRBV9 and J is TRBJ1-6; weak D call: TRBD1 (5 bases). In germline, CDR1 is SGDLS, CDR2 YYNGEE. V lost 3 bases, J lost 7 bases, and 20 bases lay in between. The length of the CDR3 is 17 residues. CDR3 sequence (DNA): TGTGCCAGCAGCGCCGAGGTGGGCAGGGTCGGGAATTCACCCCTCCACTTT. Its protein product is CASSAEVGRVGNSPLHF.

This clonotype was counted many times. This chain joins TRBV5-1 and TRBJ1-1, with no clear D. Germline V gene lookup returns CDR1 SGHRS and CDR2 YFSETQ. V shed 0 bases and J shed 5 bases, with 14 bases lying between them. This CDR3 region has 15 residues. CDR3 region: CASSLAIGGGTEAFF. CDR3 bases: TGCGCCAGCAGCTTGGCCATTGGCGGCGGGACTGAAGCTTTCTTT. Drawing the rest from reference TRBV5-1 and TRBJ1-1, the complete variable domain is KAGVTQTPRYLIKTRGQQVTLSCSPISGHRSVSWYQQTPGQGLQFLFEYFSETQRNKGNFPGRFSGRQFSNSRSEMNVSTLELGDSALYLCASSLAIGGGTEAFFGQGTRLTVV.

The chain recombines TRBV14 with TRBJ1-6; no firm D call. V lost 4 bases, J lost 7 bases, and 14 bases lay in between. Germline lookup yields CDR1 SGHDN and CDR2 FVKESK. The CDR3 extends over 15 amino acids. The CDR3 DNA reads as TGTGCCAGCAGCCCTGCAGTGGGTGAGAATTCACCCCTCCACTTT. Encoded protein: CASSPAVGENSPLHF.

Remarks on this clonotype: A much larger clone is a single base away; this may be a read error. Without the conserved terminal phenylalanine or tryptophan, this CDR3 likely stems from a read error. The V gene is TRBV7-2, the J gene TRBJ2-3; 10 positions agree with TRBD2. In germline, CDR1 is SGHTA, CDR2 FQGNSA. V gave up 1 base and J gave up 3 bases; unmatched junction bases: 10. This CDR3 is built from 18 residues. The CDR3: CASSLESGGAWGTDTQYY. For the CDR3, the DNA is TGTGCCAGCAGCTTAGAGAGCGGGGGGGCTTGGGGGACAGATACGCAGTATTAT.

This clonotype was picked up a small number of times. The chain employs TRBV9 and TRBJ1-1; no firm D call. The CDR3 is 16 amino acids. Germline V gene data show CDR1 as SGDLS and CDR2 as YYNGEE. The V end lost 0 bases, the J end lost 4 bases, and 16 bases lay between the germline ends. The CDR3 bases are TGTGCCAGCAGCGTAGGTAGGACCCCCGGTGGCACTGAAGCTTTCTTT. It is translated as CASSVGRTPGGTEAFF.

This clonotype has a handful of counts. This may be a read error, as it is one base from a much larger clone. CDR3 sequence reads: CASSTLAGGQEAQYF. The CDR3 nucleotides are TGTGCCAGCAGCACCTTAGCGGGGGGGCAAGAGGCCCAGTACTTC. The chain links TRBV7-2 to TRBJ2-7; 11 nucleotides match TRBD2. The trim removed 5 bases at V and 10 bases at J, leaving 13 bases unmatched. The CDR3 runs to 15 residues. Germline CDR1 reads SGHTA; CDR2 reads FQGNSA.